The 8 T cell receptor beta chains in this list originate from one sample, sequenced in a study of CD8+ T cells in alopecia areata. Treatment defined: oral pan-JAK inhibitor, 5-10 mg twice daily. After isolation, RNA underwent reverse transcription to generate cDNA as the sequencing template. The repertoire was sequenced with immunoSEQ multiplex PCR; TCRdb's copy has only in-frame clones and lacks some. The sample has 100,000 to 140,000 clones; roughly 84% are singletons. The source material was CD8+ T cells sorted from blood, sampled at week 24, from a patient treated with tofacitinib. These receptors were obtained from a human donor with alopecia areata.

The V gene is TRBV29-1, the J gene TRBJ2-1; D might be TRBD1 or TRBD2, each matching 5 bases. Germline V gene data show CDR1 as SQVTM and CDR2 as ANQGSEA. The CDR3 contains 14 residues. Trimming pared 1 base from V and 4 bases from J, leaving 11 bases between. CDR3 residues: CSVEGRGAYNEQFF. CDR3 nucleotide sequence: TGCAGCGTTGAAGGCCGGGGCGCTTACAATGAGCAGTTCTTC.

This chain connects TRBV9 to TRBJ2-3; perhaps TRBD2 as D (6 bases). Per the germline V gene, CDR1 is SGDLS and CDR2 is YYNGEE. V was shortened by 0 bases and J by 6 bases, with 14 bases between the two germline ends. The CDR3 sequence is 15 residues long. The CDR3 DNA reads as TGTGCCAGCAGCGTAGGGTGGCAGAGCGGGGATACGCAGTATTTT. Protein sequence: CASSVGWQSGDTQYF.

The gene calls are TRBV29-1 and TRBJ2-7; D possibly matches TRBD1 or TRBD2 (6 bases each). The V end was cut by 1 base, the J end by 7 bases, with 26 bases between. Germline CDR1 and CDR2: SQVTM and ANQGSEA. CDR3 length equals 17 residues. The DNA of the CDR3 is TGCAGCGTTGAAGGAGAGGGGGGACCTACTCAGGGGTGGGAGCAGTACTTC. Translated, it gives CSVEGEGGPTQGWEQYF.

This clone turned up a few times. The chain uses TRBV30 and TRBJ2-5, with 10 positions matching TRBD2. CDR1 is GTSNPN and CDR2 is SVGIG in the germline V gene (reference sequence). J was trimmed by 1 base and V by 1 base; bases with no gene match: 6. The CDR3 has 16 amino acids. CDR3 region: CAWSGASGGSQETQYF. CDR3 DNA: TGTGCCTGGAGTGGCGCTAGCGGGGGCTCCCAAGAGACCCAGTACTTC.

J is TRBJ1-2 and V is TRBV7-9; possible D gene TRBD1, 6 bases. This CDR3 is built from 15 residues. The germline V gene encodes CDR1 SEHNR and CDR2 FQNEAQ (reference sequence). With 4 bases removed from V and 5 bases from J, the gap between germline ends came to 17 bases. DNA for the CDR3: TGTGCCAGCAGCTCGTTAGGGGGGAACGCTTATGGCTACACCTTC. Its protein product is CASSSLGGNAYGYTF.

The chain couples TRBV4-3 to TRBJ1-1, with TRBD1 identical over 9 bases. Trimming removed 4 bases from V and 4 bases from J; junction bases left unmatched: 4. Germline V gene data show CDR1 as LGHNA and CDR2 as YSLEER. This CDR3 contains 14 residues. CDR3 bases: TGCGCCAGCAGCCGGTCGACAGGGGGCACTGAAGCTTTCTTT. Its protein product is CASSRSTGGTEAFF.

The V and J genes are TRBV2 and TRBJ2-7, with TRBD2 as a possible D gene (5 bases). From germline, CDR1 is SNHLY and CDR2 FYNNEI. V was shortened by 3 bases and J by 3 bases, with 12 bases between the two germline ends. The CDR3 totals 14 residues. The CDR3 region has the DNA TGTGCCAGCAGTGAGGCCGGGGTCGACTACGAGCAGTACTTC. Its protein is CASSEAGVDYEQYF.

V is TRBV7-9 and J is TRBJ1-1, with a tentative D call TRBD1 (6 bases). The CDR3 is made up of 16 amino acids. V lost 5 bases and J lost 2, with 18 bases in between. The germline gives CDR1 SEHNR, CDR2 FQNEAQ (reference sequence). CDR3 sequence reads: CASSTTPRGDNTEAFF. CDR3 in DNA: TGTGCCAGCAGCACAACACCCAGGGGTGACAACACTGAAGCTTTCTTT.